This T cell receptor (beta chain) was documented in a study of beta chain features in type 1 diabetes (dated by TCRdb to the late 2010s). Study-wide context: Patients and healthy donors did not differ in mean age, gender distribution, total cell number or subset yield. The study compared the TCRB repertoires of sorted circulating CD4+ T cell subsets in recently diagnosed type 1 diabetes patients with those in matched healthy donors. Across all samples, fewer than 130 million sorted cells were examined, and cell number per subset correlated strongly with RNA yield. Naive and central memory subsets were obtained from all 28 donors, but regulatory and stem cell-like memory subsets were isolated from only 8 patients and roughly 8 healthy donors.

The High Capacity cDNA Reverse Transcription Kit was used to reverse transcribe all of the isolated RNA, meaning that expressed TCRB transcripts were what got sequenced. Deep immunoSEQ sequencing was performed on naive, central memory and regulatory T cell samples, with an average of about 3.57 million total reads per sample. After sorted cells were lysed in RLT buffer, RNA was extracted with DNase-treated RNeasy Micro or Mini kits, with the choice depending on cell number. Each cell subset was processed on its own to prevent cross-contamination, while patient and healthy donor samples were processed together. The immunoSEQ multiplex PCR was used to amplify TCRB sequences from cDNA, generating 87-bp fragments that spanned the CDR3 region. Sequencing of the amplicons was performed on the Illumina HiSeq platform. As for how the authors treated the data: PCR bias was computationally corrected using synthetic template baselines, reads within Hamming distance 2 were collapsed, and singletons that could not be merged were discarded. Reads were aligned against IMGT to assign V, D and J genes, CDR3 length and insertions or deletions at six rearrangement sites. Within each subset, clonotype counts were normalized to the number of sorted cells before true diversity and Gini coefficients were calculated with the tcR R package. Repertoire sharing was quantified using the overlap coefficient calculated on TCRB nucleotide sequences. TCRdb holds this immuneACCESS table with in-frame rearrangements only. Some clones are missing; in checked studies, unresolved V genes explain under half, and the rest has no known cause. Clonal size and the V and J genes are those of that table, whereas D and trimming came from the DNA. The table for this sample lists 23,000 or so clones; under 75% of them were counted only once. Of the sample, roughly 4.2% falls within the top ten clones.

Spanning cysteine to phenylalanine, the CDR3 consists of 12 amino acids. The retained sequence is limited to the CDR3, 36 bases, with the frame set at the first base. The V and J ends are trimmed by 5 bases and 4 bases, leaving 8 bases between them. CDR1 SNHLY and CDR2 FYNNEI are derived from the germline V gene. This clone has a single count. Its binding antigen is unknown. There are no base qualities to consult, and no much larger clone falls within one base. General study outcomes and caveats: Shorter templates might be favored by PCR, yet because patient and control samples were amplified and corrected together, any such skew would affect both groups equally. Because cDNA rather than genomic DNA was sequenced, highly expressing activated cells could have been over-represented, although no difference in activation and CD3 levels was found between groups. At VDJ recombination sites, type 1 diabetes patients had fewer insertions and more deleted nucleotides, which implies abnormalities in thymic rearrangement. Only small numbers of individuals were included in the HLA sub-analyses, which left unresolved whether HLA type had any influence on TCRB rearrangement. In all four CD4+ subsets, TCRB CDR3 length was moderately but significantly shorter in type 1 diabetes patients. Naive, central memory and regulatory TCRB repertoires appeared to be more alike among patients than among healthy donors.

A single peripheral blood draw of around 120 mL on average was collected from each donor into heparinised tubes. A BD FACSAria II and a panel including CD45RO, CCR7, CD25, CD127, CD95 and CD27 were used to sort naive, central memory, regulatory and stem cell-like memory CD4+ T cells. Purity was above 95% for every sorted population. Right away, PBMCs were isolated by Lymphoprep density gradient centrifugation and were stained directly, with no culture step. Samples were stained and sorted in pairs, with one healthy donor and one patient per experiment, so that batch effects were minimized. Sequenced material: Tregs from blood. This specimen's cell subset or site label, interpreted: regulatory CD4+ T cells. This sequence originates from a man younger than 35 with type 1 diabetes. Rearrangement joined TRBV2 to TRBJ2-5, and TRBD1 may be the D gene, going by 5 matching bases. CDR3 protein: CASSLDRETQYF. The sequenced DNA: TGTGCCAGCAGTCTCGACAGAGAGACCCAGTACTTC.